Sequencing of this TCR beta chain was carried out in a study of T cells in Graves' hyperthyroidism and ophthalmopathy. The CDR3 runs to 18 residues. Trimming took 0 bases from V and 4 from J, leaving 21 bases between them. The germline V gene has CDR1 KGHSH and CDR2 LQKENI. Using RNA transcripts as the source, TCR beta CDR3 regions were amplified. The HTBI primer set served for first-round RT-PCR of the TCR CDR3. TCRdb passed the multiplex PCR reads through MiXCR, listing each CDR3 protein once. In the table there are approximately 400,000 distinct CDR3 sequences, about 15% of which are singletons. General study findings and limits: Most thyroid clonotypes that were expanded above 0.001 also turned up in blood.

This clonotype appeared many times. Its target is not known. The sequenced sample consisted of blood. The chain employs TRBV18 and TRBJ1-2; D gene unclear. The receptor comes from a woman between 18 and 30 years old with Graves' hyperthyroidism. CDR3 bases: TGTGCCAGCTCACCACCAAACTCAGACCTCCAAGGAGGCTATGGCTACACCTTC. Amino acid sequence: CASSPPNSDLQGGYGYTF.